This TCR beta chain was profiled in a study of identifying expanded T cells in peripheral blood. Assay: immunoSEQ multiplex PCR; the TCRdb copy retains only in-frame clones and omits some. The profile shows 95,000 to 150,000 clones, 84% of them singletons. V was clipped by 5 bases and J by 1 base, with 24 bases between them. The CDR3 length is 18 residues. The germline V gene has CDR1 SGHKS and CDR2 YYEKEE (reference sequence). This receptor was identified in a person aged 18 to 70 in good health. The specimen was blood. The chain combines TRBV5-5 with TRBJ1-1, with D perhaps matching TRBD1 (6 bases). The CDR3 protein is CASRASQQGRGKNTEAFF. CDR3 coding DNA: TGTGCCAGCAGGGCTTCTCAACAGGGCCGGGGGAAGAACACTGAAGCTTTCTTT.